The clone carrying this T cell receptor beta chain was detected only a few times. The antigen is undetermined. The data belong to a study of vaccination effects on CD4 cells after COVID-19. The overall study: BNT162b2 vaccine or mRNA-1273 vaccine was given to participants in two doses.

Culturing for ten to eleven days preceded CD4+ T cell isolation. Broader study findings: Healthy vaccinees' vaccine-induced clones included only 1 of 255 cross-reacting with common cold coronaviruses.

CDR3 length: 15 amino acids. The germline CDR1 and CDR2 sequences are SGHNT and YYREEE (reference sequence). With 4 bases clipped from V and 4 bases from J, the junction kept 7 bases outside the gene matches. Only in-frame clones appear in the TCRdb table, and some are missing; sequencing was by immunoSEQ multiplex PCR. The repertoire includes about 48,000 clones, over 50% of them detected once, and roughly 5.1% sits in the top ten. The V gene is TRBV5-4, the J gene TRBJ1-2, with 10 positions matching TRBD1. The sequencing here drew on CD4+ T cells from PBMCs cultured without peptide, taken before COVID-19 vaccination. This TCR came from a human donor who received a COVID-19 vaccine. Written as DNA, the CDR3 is TGTGCCAGCAGCCCGGAAGGACAGGGGGGCTATGGCTACACCTTC. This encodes CASSPEGQGGYGYTF.